This T cell receptor beta chain was obtained from a study of blood T cell repertoires in COVID-19. Germline CDR1 SGHTA, CDR2 FQGNSA. V was clipped by 3 bases and J by 4 bases; unmatched bases: 6. The CDR3 consists of 15 residues. The assay was immunoSEQ multiplex PCR, and TCRdb's table has in-frame clones only and misses some. This table holds about 260,000 clones, 91% found once. This receptor was identified in a person under 30 with COVID-19, enrolled during active disease. V is TRBV7-2 and J is TRBJ2-1, with 7 positions matching TRBD2. The sequenced material came from peripheral blood. CDR3 region: CASSFAGDFYNEQFF. The CDR3 nucleotides are TGTGCCAGCAGCTTCGCGGGAGACTTTTACAATGAGCAGTTCTTC.